The rows below give T cell receptor beta chains drawn from one sample of a study of blood T cell repertoires in COVID-19. The method was immunoSEQ multiplex PCR; TCRdb's version includes in-frame clones alone and lacks a portion of them. The sample has roughly 250,000 clones; over 75% are singletons. The sequenced sample was peripheral blood. The receptor source for this set is a woman between 25 and 40 years old with acute or convalescent COVID-19. CDR3s leave out the opening cysteine and the closing phenylalanine or tryptophan.

V	J	length	CDR3
TRBV27	TRBJ2-7	11	ASSQGVPYEQY
TRBV24-1	TRBJ1-1	10	ATRQGGTEAF
TRBV19	TRBJ2-1	15	ASSIPPPSGRGNEQF
TRBV6-2/TRBV6-3	TRBJ2-1	13	ASSTGSLVYNEQF
TRBV27	TRBJ2-1	14	ASSLDGTSGHNEQF
TRBV30	TRBJ2-2	11	AWKPSGAAELF
TRBV7-2	TRBJ2-7	13	ASSLVRAGGYEQY
TRBV5-8	TRBJ1-3	15	ASSTRQGFLSGNTIY
TRBV6-2/TRBV6-3	TRBJ2-7	9	ASSPHYEQY
TRBV10-3	TRBJ1-5	12	AISVTGGNQPQH
TRBV7-2	TRBJ1-2	13	ASSLDNRGPRGYT
TRBV19	TRBJ2-1	15	ASSIIQGTSGSNEQF
TRBV5-6	TRBJ1-1	13	ASSRRQGGNTEAF